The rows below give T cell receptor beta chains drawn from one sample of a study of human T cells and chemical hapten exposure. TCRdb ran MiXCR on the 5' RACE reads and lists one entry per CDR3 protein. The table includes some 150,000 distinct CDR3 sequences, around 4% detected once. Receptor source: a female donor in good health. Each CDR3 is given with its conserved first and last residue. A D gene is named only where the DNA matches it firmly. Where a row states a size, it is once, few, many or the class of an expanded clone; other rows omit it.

CSVVGGRGSTEAFF	TGCAGCGTTGTCGGGGGGCGCGGGTCCACTGAAGCTTTCTTT	many	-	TRBJ1-1	TRBV29-1
CASSLVWQGNQPQHF	TGTGCCAGCAGCTTAGTTTGGCAGGGCAATCAGCCCCAGCATTTT	few	-	TRBJ1-5	TRBV7-2
CASSLASGYNEQFF	TGTGCCAGCAGCTTAGCGTCTGGTTACAATGAGCAGTTCTTC	few	-	TRBJ2-1	TRBV7-2
CASSQVATDTQYF	TGTGCCAGCAGCCAAGTGGCCACAGATACGCAGTATTTT	many	-	TRBJ2-3	TRBV14
CASSRPNSNQPQHF	TGTGCCAGTAGTAGACCTAATAGCAATCAGCCCCAGCATTTT	many	-	TRBJ1-5	TRBV19
CASSSSDGISYTF	TGTGCCAGCAGCTCATCCGACGGAATAAGCTACACCTTC	many	-	TRBJ1-2	TRBV7-9
CASRLTVSYEQYF	TGTGCCAGCAGGCTGACAGTATCCTACGAGCAGTACTTC	many	-	TRBJ2-7	TRBV6-5
CSAIQGTDEKLFF	TGCAGTGCCATACAGGGGACCGATGAAAAACTGTTTTTT	-	TRBD1	TRBJ1-4	TRBV20-1
CASSLSRPSGYTF	TGTGCCAGCAGCTTAAGTAGACCTTCTGGCTACACCTTC	-	-	TRBJ1-2	TRBV7-9
CSAGQGNSNQPQHF	TGCAGTGCTGGACAGGGGAATAGCAATCAGCCCCAGCATTTT	many	TRBD1	TRBJ1-5	TRBV20-1
CASSLAGRDSYNEQFF	TGTGCCAGCAGCTTAGCGGGGAGGGACTCCTACAATGAGCAGTTCTTC	many	TRBD2	TRBJ2-1	TRBV7-9
CSALPEGRRTQYF	TGCAGTGCCTTACCTGAGGGACGGAGGACGCAGTATTTT	many	-	TRBJ2-3	TRBV20-1
CASSPTSGSTYNEQFF	TGTGCCAGCAGTCCAACATCAGGGAGCACCTACAATGAGCAGTTCTTC	many	-	TRBJ2-1	TRBV28
CASSLGWSSYNEQFF	TGTGCCAGCAGCTTAGGCTGGAGCTCCTACAATGAGCAGTTCTTC	many	-	TRBJ2-1	TRBV7-6
CASSFRRGVYNEQFF	TGTGCCAGCAGCTTTCGGCGGGGGGTTTACAATGAGCAGTTCTTC	-	TRBD2	TRBJ2-1	TRBV7-2
CASSWTGGGDTQYF	TGTGCCAGCAGTTGGACAGGAGGAGGGGATACGCAGTATTTT	many	-	TRBJ2-3	TRBV6-2/TRBV6-3
CASSPRGFVGNEQYF	TGTGCCAGCAGCCCCCGCGGATTTGTAGGGAACGAGCAGTACTTC	few	-	TRBJ2-7	TRBV7-9
CASSLKEAGSPLHF	TGTGCCAGCAGCTTAAAGGAAGCAGGATCACCCCTCCACTTT	many	-	TRBJ1-6	TRBV5-5
CASSFGGPSYNEQFF	TGTGCCAGCAGTTTCGGGGGCCCCTCCTACAATGAGCAGTTCTTC	many	-	TRBJ2-1	TRBV12-3/TRBV12-4
CSASPGATVEQFF	TGCAGTGCTAGCCCCGGAGCAACGGTTGAGCAGTTCTTC	many	-	TRBJ2-1	TRBV20-1
CAISPGLKETQYF	TGTGCCATCAGCCCGGGACTTAAAGAGACCCAGTACTTC	many	-	TRBJ2-5	TRBV10-3
CASSHLAGGRETQYF	TGTGCCAGCAGCCACCTAGCGGGGGGGCGTGAGACCCAGTACTTC	many	TRBD2	TRBJ2-5	TRBV3-1
CASSLVFGGGPADTQYF	TGTGCCAGCAGCTTAGTGTTCGGCGGGGGGCCAGCAGATACGCAGTATTTT	many	TRBD2	TRBJ2-3	TRBV7-2
CASSLDGQAATEAFF	TGTGCCAGCAGCTTAGACGGACAGGCGGCCACTGAAGCTTTCTTT	few	TRBD1	TRBJ1-1	TRBV11-1
CSAVREEAFF	TGCAGTGCTGTACGGGAGGAAGCTTTCTTT	many	-	TRBJ1-1	TRBV20-1
CASSLGVGQTQAEAFF	TGTGCCAGCAGCTTAGGTGTCGGGCAGACCCAGGCTGAAGCTTTCTTT	many	-	TRBJ1-1	TRBV7-2
CSASLGNNQPQHF	TGCAGTGCTAGTCTGGGAAACAATCAGCCCCAGCATTTT	many	-	TRBJ1-5	TRBV20-1
CASSLVADRRGTEAFF	TGTGCCAGCAGCTTAGTGGCAGACAGACGTGGCACTGAAGCTTTCTTT	many	-	TRBJ1-1	TRBV5-6
CASSEVLAGAYNEQFF	TGTGCCAGCAGTGAAGTACTAGCGGGTGCCTACAATGAGCAGTTCTTC	many	TRBD2	TRBJ2-1	TRBV6-1
CASSTEYYRDGYTF	TGTGCCAGCAGCACTGAATACTACAGGGACGGCTACACCTTC	many	-	TRBJ1-2	TRBV7-8
CASSVGDSGYSYEQYF	TGTGCCAGCAGCGTAGGGGATAGCGGGTACTCCTACGAGCAGTACTTC	many	TRBD2	TRBJ2-7	TRBV9
CSVMTGGGSPLHF	TGCAGCGTCATGACAGGGGGCGGTTCACCCCTCCACTTT	few	TRBD1	TRBJ1-6	TRBV29-1
CSALTSTYNEQFF	TGCAGTGCCCTAACTAGCACTTACAATGAGCAGTTCTTC	many	-	TRBJ2-1	TRBV20-1
CATGRLAEAFF	TGTGCCACCGGCCGGTTGGCTGAAGCTTTCTTT	many	-	TRBJ1-1	TRBV6-2/TRBV6-3
CASSQGTHPNEQFF	TGTGCCAGCAGCCAAGGGACCCATCCCAATGAGCAGTTCTTC	many	-	TRBJ2-1	TRBV4-2
CASSLVAGSFFEAFF	TGTGCCAGCAGCTTGGTGGCAGGGTCTTTCTTTGAAGCTTTCTTT	many	-	TRBJ1-1	TRBV5-5
CASSRNRGGSYEQYF	TGTGCCAGCAGCAGAAACAGGGGTGGGTCCTACGAGCAGTACTTC	few	TRBD1	TRBJ2-7	TRBV12-3/TRBV12-4
CASSYPGQGASDTQYF	TGTGCCAGCAGTTACCCAGGACAGGGGGCCTCAGATACGCAGTATTTT	many	TRBD1	TRBJ2-3	TRBV6-5
CASSLGKNTGELFF	TGCGCCAGCAGCTTGGGCAAGAACACCGGGGAGCTGTTTTTT	many	-	TRBJ2-2	TRBV5-1
CASSLHRGQGFAEAFF	TGTGCCAGCAGTTTACACCGGGGACAGGGTTTCGCTGAAGCTTTCTTT	many	TRBD1	TRBJ1-1	TRBV6-6
CASSLTSGGGGEQFF	TGTGCCAGCAGTTTAACTAGCGGGGGAGGTGGTGAGCAGTTCTTC	many	TRBD2	TRBJ2-1	TRBV12-3/TRBV12-4
CASSLVGSMNTEAFF	TGTGCCAGCTCACTAGTGGGTTCCATGAACACTGAAGCTTTCTTT	many	-	TRBJ1-1	TRBV18
CASSYSGVTTDTQYF	TGTGCCAGCAGCTACTCAGGGGTTACCACAGATACGCAGTATTTT	many	-	TRBJ2-3	TRBV9
CSVGPRGADNNEQFF	TGCAGCGTTGGCCCCCGAGGAGCGGACAACAATGAGCAGTTCTTC	many	-	TRBJ2-1	TRBV29-1
CASSEGEVEAYEQYF	TGTGCCAGCAGTGAAGGCGAAGTCGAAGCCTACGAGCAGTACTTC	-	-	TRBJ2-7	TRBV6-1
CSARRTSGGPENIQYF	TGCAGTGCTAGGAGGACTAGCGGGGGGCCCGAAAACATTCAGTACTTC	-	TRBD2	TRBJ2-4	TRBV20-1
CATSRVRGAGYNEQFF	TGTGCCACCAGCAGAGTTCGGGGGGCGGGTTACAATGAGCAGTTCTTC	few	-	TRBJ2-1	TRBV15
CASSLAGAGELFF	TGTGCCAGCAGCTTAGCTGGCGCCGGGGAGCTGTTTTTT	many	-	TRBJ2-2	TRBV7-6
CASSGEGTQYF	TGTGCCAGCAGCGGAGAAGGGACCCAGTACTTC	-	-	TRBJ2-5	TRBV9
CASSPHENTEAFF	TGTGCCAGCTCACCGCACGAGAACACTGAAGCTTTCTTT	many	-	TRBJ1-1	TRBV18
CASSQDLRGPAPGNTIYF	TGCGCCAGCAGCCAAGATTTGCGGGGACCGGCGCCTGGAAACACCATATATTTT	many	-	TRBJ1-3	TRBV4-3
CASSLGVDYGYTF	TGTGCCAGCAGTTTAGGGGTGGACTATGGCTACACCTTC	many	-	TRBJ1-2	TRBV12-3/TRBV12-4